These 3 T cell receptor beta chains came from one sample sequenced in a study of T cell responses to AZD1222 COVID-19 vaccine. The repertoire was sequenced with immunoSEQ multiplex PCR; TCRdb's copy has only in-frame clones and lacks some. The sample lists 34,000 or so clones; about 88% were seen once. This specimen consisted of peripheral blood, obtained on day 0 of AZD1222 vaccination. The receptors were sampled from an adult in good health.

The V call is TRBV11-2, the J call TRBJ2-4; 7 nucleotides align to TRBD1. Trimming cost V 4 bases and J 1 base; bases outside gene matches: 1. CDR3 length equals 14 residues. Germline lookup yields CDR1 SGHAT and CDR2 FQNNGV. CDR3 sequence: CASSSRGAKNIQYF. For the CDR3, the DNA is TGTGCCAGCAGCTCCAGGGGGGCCAAAAACATTCAGTACTTC.

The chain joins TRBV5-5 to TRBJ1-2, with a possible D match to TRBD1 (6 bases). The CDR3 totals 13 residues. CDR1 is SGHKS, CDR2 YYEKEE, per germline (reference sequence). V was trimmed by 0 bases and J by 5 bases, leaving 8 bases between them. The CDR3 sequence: CASSLAGDYGYTF. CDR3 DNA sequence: TGTGCCAGCAGCTTGGCAGGGGATTATGGCTACACCTTC.

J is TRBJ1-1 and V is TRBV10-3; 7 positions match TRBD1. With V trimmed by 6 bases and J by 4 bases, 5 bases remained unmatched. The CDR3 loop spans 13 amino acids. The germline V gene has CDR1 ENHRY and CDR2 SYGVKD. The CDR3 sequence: CAIRGTAGTEAFF. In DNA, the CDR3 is TGTGCCATCAGGGGGACAGCCGGCACTGAAGCTTTCTTT.